Below are 9 T cell receptor beta chains sequenced from a single sample in a study of regulatory T cells in long-lasting Graves disease. Time point defined: newly diagnosed GD, antithyroid drugs for less than 3 months. Extracted RNA from PBMCs served as the source of the TCR library. Relying on iRepertoire HTBI primers and Arm-PCR of CDR3 regions, the team built TCR beta libraries. MiXCR was run by TCRdb on the multiplex PCR reads, yielding one entry per CDR3 protein. Among some 350,000 distinct CDR3 sequences, roughly 17% were seen once, and the ten largest hold roughly a fifth. Another study also made use of these data, one on T cells in Graves' hyperthyroidism and ophthalmopathy.

Sequenced here: peripheral blood mononuclear cells (PBMCs), sampled at new diagnosis, from a patient treated with antithyroid drugs. The receptor source for this set is a woman younger than 35 with Graves disease.

This clonotype was found many times. V is TRBV6-1 and J is TRBJ1-2, with a tentative D call TRBD1 (5 bases). CDR1 is MNHNS and CDR2 is SASEGT in the germline V gene. The V end was cut by 5 bases, the J end by 1 base, with 11 bases between. CDR3 length equals 14 residues. The DNA for the CDR3 is TGTGCCAGCAGTCACGGGGGGTTTAACTATGGCTACACCTTC. It specifies CASSHGGFNYGYTF.

The chain carries TRBV9 and TRBJ1-2; D ambiguous. This CDR3 region has 13 residues. The V gene's germline CDR1 is SGDLS and CDR2 YYNGEE. Trimming stripped 3 bases from V and 2 bases from J, with 8 bases between. Here the CDR3 DNA reads TGTGCCAGCAGCGCGGGGTTCAACTATGGCTACACCTTC. Translated: CASSAGFNYGYTF.

In this sample, this clonotype turned up many times. This rearrangement joins TRBV28 to TRBJ2-1; a weak D match, TRBD1 (5 bases). CDR3 size: 13 residues. V lost 7 bases and J 7 bases, leaving 14 bases between the germline ends. Germline CDR1 reads MDHEN; CDR2 reads SYDVKM. The CDR3 region is CASKGSVRNEQFF. Written as DNA, the CDR3 is TGTGCCAGCAAGGGGTCCGTTAGGAATGAGCAGTTCTTC.

This chain connects TRBV6-9 to TRBJ2-4; no clear D. The V gene's germline CDR1 is MNHGY and CDR2 SVAAGI. The CDR3 totals 17 residues. V shed 3 bases and J shed 0 bases, with 15 bases lying between them. CDR3 amino acids: CASSYAAGRLAKNIQYF. DNA for the CDR3: TGTGCCAGCAGTTACGCGGCCGGCCGGCTAGCCAAAAACATTCAGTACTTC.

In its sample, this clonotype was seen many times. The chain links TRBV13 to TRBJ1-1; a possible D gene is TRBD1 (5 bases). V was trimmed by 5 bases and J by 1 base, leaving 8 bases between them. CDR3 length: 13 amino acids. Germline lookup yields CDR1 PRHDT and CDR2 FYEKMQ (reference sequence). The CDR3 DNA follows: TGTGCCAGCAGCCGGACATCGAACACTGAAGCTTTCTTT. This encodes CASSRTSNTEAFF.

This clonotype was counted between two and nine times. The rearrangement links TRBV28 to TRBJ2-3; 10 bases are a match to TRBD2. The CDR3 covers 14 residues. Per the germline V gene, CDR1 is MDHEN and CDR2 is SYDVKM. The CDR3 DNA sequence: TGTACCACCCTAGCGGGAGACTTCACAGATACGCAGTATTTT. Protein sequence: CTTLAGDFTDTQYF.

There are a few counts of this clonotype. The chain recombines TRBV6-2 or TRBV6-3 with TRBJ1-2, with D possibly being TRBD1 (6 bases). The germline CDR1 and CDR2 sequences are MNHEY and SVGEGT. Trimming cost V 5 bases and J 5 bases, with 15 bases left between them. The CDR3 runs to 14 residues. CDR3 region: CASSEGGTGYGYTF. CDR3 DNA: TGTGCCAGCAGTGAAGGGGGGACCGGGTATGGCTACACCTTC.

The rearrangement uses TRBV5-1 and TRBJ2-1, with TRBD1 matching 8 bases. The J call may not be correct, given that the DNA end is closer to TRBJ2-5. Germline V gene lookup returns CDR1 SGHRS and CDR2 YFSETQ. The CDR3 is made up of 15 amino acids. The CDR3: CASSVGQGPQETQYF. In DNA, the CDR3 is TGCGCCAGCAGCGTTGGACAGGGTCCCCAAGAGACCCAGTACTTC.

This clonotype was observed a few times. The chain couples TRBV10-3 to TRBJ2-7, with 12 bases aligning to TRBD2. The ends lost 6 bases at V and 3 bases at J; junction bases unmatched: 6. Germline V lookup: CDR1 ENHRY, CDR2 SYGVKD. The CDR3 is made up of 15 amino acids. The CDR3 nucleotides are TGTGCCATCAGCCCTAGCGGGGGGGGAGTCTACGAGCAGTACTTC. Translated: CAISPSGGGVYEQYF.